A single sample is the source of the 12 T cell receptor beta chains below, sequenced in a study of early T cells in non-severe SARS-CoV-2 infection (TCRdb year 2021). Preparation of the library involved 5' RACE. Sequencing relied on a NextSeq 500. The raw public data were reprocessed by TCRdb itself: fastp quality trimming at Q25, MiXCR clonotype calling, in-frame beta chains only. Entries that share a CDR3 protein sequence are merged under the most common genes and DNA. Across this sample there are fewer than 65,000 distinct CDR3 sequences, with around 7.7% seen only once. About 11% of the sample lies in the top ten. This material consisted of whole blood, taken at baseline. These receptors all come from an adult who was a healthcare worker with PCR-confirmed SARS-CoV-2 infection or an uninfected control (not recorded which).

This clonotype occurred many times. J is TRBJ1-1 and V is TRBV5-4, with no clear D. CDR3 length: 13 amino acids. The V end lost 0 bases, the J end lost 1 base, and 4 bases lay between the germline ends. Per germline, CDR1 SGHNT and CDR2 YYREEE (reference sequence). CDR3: CASSLGANTEAFF. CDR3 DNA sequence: TGTGCCAGCAGCTTGGGGGCGAACACTGAAGCTTTCTTT.

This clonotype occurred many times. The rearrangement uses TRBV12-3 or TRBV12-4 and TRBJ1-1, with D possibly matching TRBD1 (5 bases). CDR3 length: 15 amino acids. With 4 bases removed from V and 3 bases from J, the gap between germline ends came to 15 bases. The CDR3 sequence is CASSWGRGKHTEAFF. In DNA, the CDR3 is TGTGCCAGCAGTTGGGGTAGGGGAAAGCACACTGAAGCTTTCTTT.

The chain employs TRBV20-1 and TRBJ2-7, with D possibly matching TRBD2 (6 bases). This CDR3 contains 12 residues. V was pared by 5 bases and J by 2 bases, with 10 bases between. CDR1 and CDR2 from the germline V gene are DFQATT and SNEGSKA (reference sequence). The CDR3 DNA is TGCAGTGCTCGGGAGTACGCCTACGAGCAGTACTTC. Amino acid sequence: CSAREYAYEQYF.

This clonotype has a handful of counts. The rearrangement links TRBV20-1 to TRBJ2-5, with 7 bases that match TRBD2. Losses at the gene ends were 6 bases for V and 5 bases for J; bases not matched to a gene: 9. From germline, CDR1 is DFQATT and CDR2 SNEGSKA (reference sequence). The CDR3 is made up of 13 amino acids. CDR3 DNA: TGCAGTGCCGGCGGCGGGAGCGGGGAGACCCAGTACTTC. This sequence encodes CSAGGGSGETQYF.

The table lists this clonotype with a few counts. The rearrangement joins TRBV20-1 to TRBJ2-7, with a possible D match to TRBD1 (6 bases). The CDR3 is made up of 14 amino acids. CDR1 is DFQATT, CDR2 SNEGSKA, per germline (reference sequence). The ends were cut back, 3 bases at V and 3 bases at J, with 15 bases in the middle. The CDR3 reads CSARGEGVGYEQYF. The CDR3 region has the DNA TGCAGTGCTAGGGGAGAGGGGGTCGGCTACGAGCAGTACTTC.

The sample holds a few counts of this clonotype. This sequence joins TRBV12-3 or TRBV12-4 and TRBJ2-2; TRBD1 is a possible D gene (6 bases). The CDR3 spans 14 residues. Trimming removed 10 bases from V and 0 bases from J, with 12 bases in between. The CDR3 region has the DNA TGTGCCACTCCCCGGGACACGAACACCGGGGAGCTGTTTTTT. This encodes CATPRDTNTGELFF.

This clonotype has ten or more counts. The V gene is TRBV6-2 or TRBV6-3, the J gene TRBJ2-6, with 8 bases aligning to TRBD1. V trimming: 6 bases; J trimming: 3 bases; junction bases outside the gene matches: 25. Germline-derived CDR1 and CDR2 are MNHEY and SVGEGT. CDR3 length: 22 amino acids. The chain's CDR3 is CASRPSWAGGGFDRSGANVLTF. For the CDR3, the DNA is TGTGCCAGCAGACCATCTTGGGCAGGGGGCGGTTTTGATCGGAGTGGGGCCAACGTCCTGACTTTC.

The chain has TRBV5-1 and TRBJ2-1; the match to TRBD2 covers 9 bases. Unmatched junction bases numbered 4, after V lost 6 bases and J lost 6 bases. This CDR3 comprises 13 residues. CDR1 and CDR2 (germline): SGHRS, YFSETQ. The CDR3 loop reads CASTLSGSNEQFF. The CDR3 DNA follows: TGCGCCAGCACCCTTAGCGGGAGCAATGAGCAGTTCTTC.

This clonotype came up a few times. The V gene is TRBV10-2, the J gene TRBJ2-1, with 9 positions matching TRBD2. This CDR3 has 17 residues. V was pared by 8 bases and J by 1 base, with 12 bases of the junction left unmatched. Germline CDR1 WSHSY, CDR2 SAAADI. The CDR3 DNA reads TGCGCCAGCTCCCTCGGGCCTAGCGGGATTTCCTACAATGAGCAGTTCTTC. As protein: CASSLGPSGISYNEQFF.

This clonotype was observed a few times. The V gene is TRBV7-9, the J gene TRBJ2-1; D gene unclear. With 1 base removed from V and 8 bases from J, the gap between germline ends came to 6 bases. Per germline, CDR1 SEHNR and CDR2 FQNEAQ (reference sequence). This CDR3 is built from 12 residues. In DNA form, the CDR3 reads TGTGCCAGCAGCTTAGGGAGCGATGAGCAGTTCTTC. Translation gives CASSLGSDEQFF. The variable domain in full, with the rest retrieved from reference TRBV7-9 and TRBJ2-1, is DTGVSQNPRHKITKRGQNVTFRCDPISEHNRLYWYRQTLGQGPEFLTYFQNEAQLEKSRLLSDRFSAERPKGSFSTLEIQRTEQGDSAMYLCASSLGSDEQFFGPGTRLTVL.

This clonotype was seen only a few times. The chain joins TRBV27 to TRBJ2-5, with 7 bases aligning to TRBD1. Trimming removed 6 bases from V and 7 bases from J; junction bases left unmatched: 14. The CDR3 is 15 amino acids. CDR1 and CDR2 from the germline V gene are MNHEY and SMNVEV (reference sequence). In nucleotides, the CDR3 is TGTGCCAGCAGCCCTTGGCAGGGGGTTTTTGGGACCCAGTACTTC. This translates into CASSPWQGVFGTQYF.

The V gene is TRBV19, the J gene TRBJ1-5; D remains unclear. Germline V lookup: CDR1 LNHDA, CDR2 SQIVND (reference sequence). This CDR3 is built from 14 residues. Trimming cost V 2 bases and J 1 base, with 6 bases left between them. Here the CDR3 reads CASSILMSNQPQHF. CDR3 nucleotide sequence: TGTGCCAGTAGTATATTGATGAGCAATCAGCCCCAGCATTTT.